Presented here are 2 T cell receptor beta chains from one specimen sequenced in a study of CD8 T cells in ankylosing spondylitis. TCRdb analysed the 5' RACE reads with MiXCR anew, one entry per CDR3 protein. The data show 150,000 to 200,000 distinct CDR3 sequences, 9.8% seen once. The material sequenced was blood, either unsorted or a sorted T cell fraction (not recorded which). These receptors were obtained from a female donor with ankylosing spondylitis or in good health (not recorded which).

DNA of the CDR3: TGTGCCAGCAGTGAACTCGTAACAGGTACCTACGAGCAGTACTTC. Translated, it gives CASSELVTGTYEQYF. The rearrangement joins TRBV6-1 to TRBJ2-7, with D perhaps matching TRBD1 (5 bases). Trimming took 2 bases from V and 2 from J, leaving 13 bases between them. Germline-derived CDR1 and CDR2 are MNHNS and SASEGT. This CDR3 spans 15 amino acids.

This clonotype has a handful of counts. The chain links TRBV20-1 to TRBJ2-4; TRBD2 might be the D (7 bases). The CDR3 sequence is 17 residues long. In germline, CDR1 is DFQATT, CDR2 SNEGSKA (reference sequence). The V gene lost 3 bases and the J gene lost 2 bases, with 20 bases spanning the gap. The CDR3 reads CSASEGGGSTTKNIQYF. The DNA for the CDR3 is TGCAGTGCTAGTGAGGGGGGCGGGAGTACGACCAAAAACATTCAGTACTTC.